A selection of T cell receptor beta chains follows, all from one sample in a study of neurological immune-mediated disorders. One entry per CDR3 protein, called by TCRdb with MiXCR from the 5' RACE reads. The table includes 65,000 to 70,000 distinct CDR3 sequences, 3.5% to 5% detected once. The source material was PBMCs. These TCRs come from a man younger than 45 with multiple sclerosis. CDR3s include the opening cysteine and the closing phenylalanine or tryptophan. D genes are given only for firm matches. Size tells how often a clone was seen (once, few, many) or the class of an expanded clone, and some rows leave it out.

cdr3_aa: CASSTLARRYEQYF; cdr3_nt: TGTGCCAGCAGTACACTAGCGCGCCGGTACGAGCAGTACTTC; d_call: TRBD2; clone_size: many; v_call: TRBV27; j_call: TRBJ2-7
cdr3_aa: CASSSNPSTGGSTGELFF; cdr3_nt: TGCGCCAGCAGCTCTAATCCCTCGACGGGGGGGTCTACCGGGGAGCTGTTTTTT; d_call: TRBD2; clone_size: many; v_call: TRBV5-1; j_call: TRBJ2-2
cdr3_aa: CASSLGLAGENIQYF; cdr3_nt: TGCGCCAGCAGCTTGGGGCTAGCGGGGGAAAACATTCAGTACTTC; d_call: TRBD2; clone_size: many; v_call: TRBV5-1; j_call: TRBJ2-4
cdr3_aa: CASSLGRGVKETQYF; cdr3_nt: TGTGCCAGCAGCTTGGGCAGGGGAGTTAAAGAGACCCAGTACTTC; d_call: -; clone_size: many; v_call: TRBV5-6; j_call: TRBJ2-5
cdr3_aa: CASSLNVGGGYRGETQYF; cdr3_nt: TGTGCCAGCAGCTTAAACGTTGGCGGGGGATATCGCGGGGAGACCCAGTACTTC; d_call: TRBD2; clone_size: many; v_call: TRBV11-2; j_call: TRBJ2-5
cdr3_aa: CSARDGRSSYEQYF; cdr3_nt: TGCAGTGCTAGAGATGGGCGGAGCTCCTACGAGCAGTACTTC; d_call: -; clone_size: many; v_call: TRBV20-1; j_call: TRBJ2-7
cdr3_aa: CASSLRQTYEQYF; cdr3_nt: TGCGCCAGCAGCTTGAGGCAGACCTACGAGCAGTACTTC; d_call: -; clone_size: many; v_call: TRBV5-1; j_call: TRBJ2-7
cdr3_aa: CSASGVGNGNTIYF; cdr3_nt: TGCAGTGCTAGCGGCGTGGGTAACGGAAACACCATATATTTT; d_call: -; clone_size: many; v_call: TRBV20-1; j_call: TRBJ1-3
cdr3_aa: CASSLRTGAVLGEKLFF; cdr3_nt: TGTGCCAGCAGCTTGCGGACAGGGGCCGTCCTAGGAGAAAAACTGTTTTTT; d_call: TRBD1; clone_size: many; v_call: TRBV7-9; j_call: TRBJ1-4
cdr3_aa: CASSLDRPNYGYTF; cdr3_nt: TGTGCCAGCAGCTTGGACAGACCGAACTATGGCTACACCTTC; d_call: -; clone_size: many; v_call: TRBV5-8; j_call: TRBJ1-2
cdr3_aa: CASSQMGQGDTGELFF; cdr3_nt: TGTGCCAGCAGCCAGATGGGACAGGGGGACACCGGGGAGCTGTTTTTT; d_call: TRBD1; clone_size: many; v_call: TRBV4-2; j_call: TRBJ2-2
cdr3_aa: CASSQSRNQPQHF; cdr3_nt: TGCGCCAGCAGCCAGAGTCGCAATCAGCCCCAGCATTTT; d_call: -; clone_size: many; v_call: TRBV4-3; j_call: TRBJ1-5
cdr3_aa: CASSPTSGGLQQYF; cdr3_nt: TGTGCCAGCAGCCCGACTAGCGGGGGCCTCCAGCAGTACTTC; d_call: TRBD2; clone_size: many; v_call: TRBV11-2; j_call: TRBJ2-7
cdr3_aa: CASSLQGPHTDTQYF; cdr3_nt: TGCGCCAGCAGCTTACAGGGACCCCACACAGATACGCAGTATTTT; d_call: -; clone_size: many; v_call: TRBV5-1; j_call: TRBJ2-3
cdr3_aa: CSARDSRSTYSYNEQFF; cdr3_nt: TGCAGTGCTAGAGATTCAAGGTCAACTTATTCCTACAATGAGCAGTTCTTC; d_call: -; clone_size: few; v_call: TRBV20-1; j_call: TRBJ2-1
cdr3_aa: CASSPAGGRETQYF; cdr3_nt: TGCGCCAGCAGCCCGGCAGGGGGACGGGAGACCCAGTACTTC; d_call: TRBD1; clone_size: many; v_call: TRBV5-1; j_call: TRBJ2-5
cdr3_aa: CSARDRNRVLNEQFF; cdr3_nt: TGCAGTGCTAGAGATCGGAATAGAGTGCTCAATGAGCAGTTCTTC; d_call: -; clone_size: -; v_call: TRBV20-1; j_call: TRBJ2-1
cdr3_aa: CSVSRLAGGPWTGELFF; cdr3_nt: TGCAGCGTTTCAAGACTAGCGGGGGGGCCGTGGACCGGGGAGCTGTTTTTT; d_call: TRBD2; clone_size: many; v_call: TRBV29-1; j_call: TRBJ2-2
cdr3_aa: CASSQVVGGTLPYEQYF; cdr3_nt: TGTGCCAGCAGCCAAGTGGTAGGGGGGACTCTACCCTACGAGCAGTACTTC; d_call: -; clone_size: -; v_call: TRBV3-1; j_call: TRBJ2-7
cdr3_aa: CASNTYGAGARGYTF; cdr3_nt: TGTGCCAGCAATACTTATGGGGCGGGGGCGCGCGGCTACACCTTC; d_call: -; clone_size: many; v_call: TRBV27; j_call: TRBJ1-2
cdr3_aa: CATSRGAGTSGGYEQYF; cdr3_nt: TGTGCCACCAGCAGAGGAGCTGGGACTAGCGGGGGCTACGAGCAGTACTTC; d_call: TRBD2; clone_size: many; v_call: TRBV15; j_call: TRBJ2-7
cdr3_aa: CASSLPGQETQYF; cdr3_nt: TGTGCCAGCAGCTTGCCAGGGCAAGAGACCCAGTACTTC; d_call: -; clone_size: many; v_call: TRBV5-5; j_call: TRBJ2-5
cdr3_aa: CATSRDRLAYNEQFF; cdr3_nt: TGTGCCACCAGCAGAGATCGATTGGCCTACAATGAGCAGTTCTTC; d_call: -; clone_size: few; v_call: TRBV15; j_call: TRBJ2-1
cdr3_aa: CSARDGRGRVYEQFF; cdr3_nt: TGCAGTGCTAGAGATGGGAGGGGGCGAGTCTATGAGCAGTTCTTC; d_call: -; clone_size: many; v_call: TRBV20-1; j_call: TRBJ2-1
cdr3_aa: CASSYDSYEQYF; cdr3_nt: TGTGCCAGCAGTTACGACAGCTACGAGCAGTACTTC; d_call: -; clone_size: -; v_call: TRBV6-5; j_call: TRBJ2-7
cdr3_aa: CSARKAGTNTGELFF; cdr3_nt: TGCAGTGCCCGTAAAGCGGGGACGAACACCGGGGAGCTGTTTTTT; d_call: TRBD2; clone_size: many; v_call: TRBV20-1; j_call: TRBJ2-2
cdr3_aa: CASSYSTGSGGYTF; cdr3_nt: TGTGCCAGCAGTTACTCAACGGGGTCTGGGGGCTACACCTTC; d_call: -; clone_size: -; v_call: TRBV6-5; j_call: TRBJ1-2
cdr3_aa: CATQTVDEKLFF; cdr3_nt: TGTGCCACTCAGACGGTGGATGAAAAACTGTTTTTT; d_call: -; clone_size: -; v_call: TRBV2; j_call: TRBJ1-4
cdr3_aa: CASSQEVPGRDTEAFF; cdr3_nt: TGTGCCAGCAGCCAAGAAGTCCCTGGAAGGGACACTGAAGCTTTCTTT; d_call: -; clone_size: many; v_call: TRBV3-1; j_call: TRBJ1-1
cdr3_aa: CASSMPLPKGWNQPQHF; cdr3_nt: TGTGCCAGTAGTATGCCCCTGCCCAAAGGGTGGAATCAGCCCCAGCATTTT; d_call: -; clone_size: once; v_call: TRBV19; j_call: TRBJ1-5
cdr3_aa: CASSFKETQYF; cdr3_nt: TGTGCCAGCAGCTTCAAAGAGACCCAGTACTTC; d_call: -; clone_size: many; v_call: TRBV7-2; j_call: TRBJ2-5
cdr3_aa: CASSLVRTGEGEKLFF; cdr3_nt: TGCGCCAGCAGCTTGGTACGGACAGGGGAAGGCGAAAAACTGTTTTTT; d_call: TRBD1; clone_size: many; v_call: TRBV5-1; j_call: TRBJ1-4
cdr3_aa: CASSVTWDSGYTF; cdr3_nt: TGTGCCAGCAGTGTCACTTGGGACAGCGGCTACACCTTC; d_call: TRBD1; clone_size: many; v_call: TRBV25-1; j_call: TRBJ1-2
cdr3_aa: CASSLAIRSQETQYF; cdr3_nt: TGTGCCAGCAGCTTAGCGATCAGGTCCCAAGAGACCCAGTACTTC; d_call: -; clone_size: -; v_call: TRBV7-6; j_call: TRBJ2-5
cdr3_aa: CASSAGTDTQYF; cdr3_nt: TGCGCCAGCAGTGCGGGGACAGATACGCAGTATTTT; d_call: -; clone_size: many; v_call: TRBV10-1; j_call: TRBJ2-3
cdr3_aa: CASSSGLAGGKYEQFF; cdr3_nt: TGTGCCAGCAGTTCGGGACTAGCGGGGGGGAAGTATGAGCAGTTCTTC; d_call: TRBD2; clone_size: many; v_call: TRBV12-3/TRBV12-4; j_call: TRBJ2-1
cdr3_aa: CASSREQSSYEQYF; cdr3_nt: TGTGCCAGCAGCAGGGAGCAAAGCTCCTACGAGCAGTACTTC; d_call: -; clone_size: many; v_call: TRBV12-3/TRBV12-4; j_call: TRBJ2-7
cdr3_aa: CASSPRRDRGEAFF; cdr3_nt: TGTGCCAGCAGTCCGCGACGGGACCGCGGAGAAGCTTTCTTT; d_call: -; clone_size: many; v_call: TRBV5-5; j_call: TRBJ1-1
cdr3_aa: CSATTLSYNSPLHF; cdr3_nt: TGCAGTGCTACCACACTCTCCTATAATTCACCCCTCCACTTT; d_call: -; clone_size: many; v_call: TRBV20-1; j_call: TRBJ1-6
cdr3_aa: CASSEQGAPNQPQHF; cdr3_nt: TGTGCCAGCAGTGAACAGGGGGCCCCAAATCAGCCCCAGCATTTT; d_call: TRBD1; clone_size: many; v_call: TRBV2; j_call: TRBJ1-5
cdr3_aa: CSARPGNYEQYF; cdr3_nt: TGCAGTGCTAGGCCCGGAAACTACGAGCAGTACTTC; d_call: -; clone_size: many; v_call: TRBV20-1; j_call: TRBJ2-7
cdr3_aa: CASSGPNTYEQYF; cdr3_nt: TGTGCCAGCTCCGGGCCGAACACCTACGAGCAGTACTTC; d_call: -; clone_size: many; v_call: TRBV14; j_call: TRBJ2-7
cdr3_aa: CASSPKNLNTEAFF; cdr3_nt: TGTGCCAGCAGTCCCAAGAACCTGAACACTGAAGCTTTCTTT; d_call: -; clone_size: many; v_call: TRBV2; j_call: TRBJ1-1
cdr3_aa: CASSQAGGNGANVLTF; cdr3_nt: TGCGCCAGCAGCCAGGCAGGGGGCAATGGGGCCAACGTCCTGACTTTC; d_call: TRBD1; clone_size: many; v_call: TRBV4-1; j_call: TRBJ2-6
cdr3_aa: CASSPQGSYTF; cdr3_nt: TGTGCCAGCTCACCGCAGGGAAGCTACACCTTC; d_call: -; clone_size: many; v_call: TRBV18; j_call: TRBJ1-2
cdr3_aa: CASSESVNTEAFF; cdr3_nt: TGTGCCAGCAGTGAATCGGTGAACACTGAAGCTTTCTTT; d_call: -; clone_size: -; v_call: TRBV6-1; j_call: TRBJ1-1
cdr3_aa: CASSEGDTGELFF; cdr3_nt: TGTGCCAGCAGTGAGGGGGACACCGGGGAGCTGTTTTTT; d_call: -; clone_size: medium-sized; v_call: TRBV25-1; j_call: TRBJ2-2
cdr3_aa: CASSQETGFYNEQFF; cdr3_nt: TGCGCCAGCAGCCAAGAAACCGGTTTCTACAATGAGCAGTTCTTC; d_call: -; clone_size: many; v_call: TRBV4-1; j_call: TRBJ2-1
cdr3_aa: CASGPTGIYEQYF; cdr3_nt: TGCGCCAGCGGACCGACAGGGATCTACGAGCAGTACTTC; d_call: TRBD1; clone_size: many; v_call: TRBV5-1; j_call: TRBJ2-7
cdr3_aa: CASSTGSDYGYTF; cdr3_nt: TGTGCCAGCAGCACAGGGTCTGACTATGGCTACACCTTC; d_call: -; clone_size: many; v_call: TRBV6-5; j_call: TRBJ1-2
cdr3_aa: CASSPPLASRDEQFF; cdr3_nt: TGTGCCAGCTCACCACCCCTGGCCAGTAGGGATGAGCAGTTCTTC; d_call: -; clone_size: many; v_call: TRBV18; j_call: TRBJ2-1
cdr3_aa: CASSRESGNSPLHF; cdr3_nt: TGTGCCAGCAGTAGGGAAAGCGGCAATTCACCCCTCCACTTT; d_call: -; clone_size: many; v_call: TRBV12-3/TRBV12-4; j_call: TRBJ1-6
cdr3_aa: CSAFRGGLAAYNEQFF; cdr3_nt: TGCAGTGCCTTTCGTGGGGGGCTAGCGGCCTACAATGAGCAGTTCTTC; d_call: -; clone_size: many; v_call: TRBV20-1; j_call: TRBJ2-1
cdr3_aa: CASSQQGGGEGKQFF; cdr3_nt: TGTGCCAGCAGCCAACAAGGGGGCGGGGAGGGAAAGCAGTTCTTC; d_call: -; clone_size: many; v_call: TRBV3-1; j_call: TRBJ2-1
cdr3_aa: CASSLAYGQGWAKNIQYF; cdr3_nt: TGTGCCAGCAGCTTGGCATACGGACAGGGATGGGCCAAAAACATTCAGTACTTC; d_call: TRBD1; clone_size: many; v_call: TRBV5-6; j_call: TRBJ2-4
cdr3_aa: CSARDWQQMNTEAFF; cdr3_nt: TGCAGTGCTAGAGATTGGCAGCAGATGAACACTGAAGCTTTCTTT; d_call: -; clone_size: many; v_call: TRBV20-1; j_call: TRBJ1-1